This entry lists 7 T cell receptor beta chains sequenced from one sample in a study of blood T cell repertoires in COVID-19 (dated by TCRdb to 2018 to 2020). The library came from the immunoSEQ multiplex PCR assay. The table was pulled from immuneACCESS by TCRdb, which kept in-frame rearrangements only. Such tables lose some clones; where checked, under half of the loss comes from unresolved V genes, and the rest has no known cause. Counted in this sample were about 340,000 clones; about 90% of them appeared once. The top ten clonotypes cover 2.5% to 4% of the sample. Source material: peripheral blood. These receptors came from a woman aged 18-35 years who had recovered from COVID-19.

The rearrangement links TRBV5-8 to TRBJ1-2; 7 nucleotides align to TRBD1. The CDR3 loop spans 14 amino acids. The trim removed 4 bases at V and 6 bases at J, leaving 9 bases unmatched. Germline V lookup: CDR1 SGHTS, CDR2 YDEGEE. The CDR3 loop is CASSPQTGSNGYTF. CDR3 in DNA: TGTGCCAGCAGCCCGCAGACAGGGTCGAATGGCTACACCTTC.

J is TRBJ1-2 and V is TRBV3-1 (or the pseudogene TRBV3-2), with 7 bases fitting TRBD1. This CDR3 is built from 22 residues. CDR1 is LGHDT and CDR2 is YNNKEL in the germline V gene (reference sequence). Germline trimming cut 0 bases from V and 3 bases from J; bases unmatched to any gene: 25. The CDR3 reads CASSQDRRGWNRGRLGDYGYTF. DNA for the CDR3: TGTGCCAGCAGCCAAGATCGAAGGGGTTGGAACAGGGGACGCCTAGGGGACTATGGCTACACCTTC.

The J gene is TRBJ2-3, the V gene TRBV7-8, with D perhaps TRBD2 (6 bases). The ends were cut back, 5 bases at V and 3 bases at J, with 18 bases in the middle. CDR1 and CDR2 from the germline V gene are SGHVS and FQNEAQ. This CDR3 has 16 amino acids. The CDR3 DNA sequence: TGTGCCAGCAGCATTGGCCCCCAGCGGGCTACAGATACGCAGTATTTT. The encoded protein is CASSIGPQRATDTQYF. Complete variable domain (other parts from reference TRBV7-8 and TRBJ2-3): GAGVSQSPRYKVAKRGQDVALRCDPISGHVSLFWYQQALGQGPEFLTYFQNEAQLDKSGLPSDRFFAERPEGSVSTLKIQRTQQEDSAVYLCASSIGPQRATDTQYFGPGTRLTVL.

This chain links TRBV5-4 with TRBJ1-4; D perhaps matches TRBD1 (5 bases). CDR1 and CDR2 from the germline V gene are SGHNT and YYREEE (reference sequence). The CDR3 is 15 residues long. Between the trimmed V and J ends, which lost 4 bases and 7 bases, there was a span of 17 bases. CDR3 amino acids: CASSPGARGFEKLFF. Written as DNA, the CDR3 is TGTGCCAGCAGCCCCGGGGCACGGGGGTTTGAAAAACTGTTTTTT.

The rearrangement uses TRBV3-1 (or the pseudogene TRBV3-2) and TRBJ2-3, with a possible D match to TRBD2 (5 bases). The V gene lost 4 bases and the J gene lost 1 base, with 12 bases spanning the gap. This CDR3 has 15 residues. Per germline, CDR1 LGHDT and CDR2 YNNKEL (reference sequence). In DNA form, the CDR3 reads TGTGCCAGCAGCCCCCGGGCGGGTGGCACAGATACGCAGTATTTT. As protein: CASSPRAGGTDTQYF.

The CDR3 region is CASRNGHPPLHF. In DNA, the CDR3 is TGTGCCAGCAGAAATGGACATCCCCCCCTCCACTTT. The chain uses TRBV6-6 and TRBJ1-6; D perhaps matches TRBD1 (5 bases). The length of the CDR3 is 12 residues. The V gene's germline CDR1 is MNHNY and CDR2 SVGAGI (reference sequence). V was pared by 6 bases and J by 13 bases, with 13 bases between.

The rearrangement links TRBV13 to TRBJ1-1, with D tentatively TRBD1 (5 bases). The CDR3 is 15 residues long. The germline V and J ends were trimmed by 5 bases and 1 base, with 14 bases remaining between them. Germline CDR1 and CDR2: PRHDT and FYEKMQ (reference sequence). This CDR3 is CASSPWAGSNTEAFF. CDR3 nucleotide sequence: TGTGCCAGCAGCCCATGGGCAGGGTCGAACACTGAAGCTTTCTTT.